Below, one T cell receptor beta chain is given with its context. The junction shows a germline mismatch at one end, possibly a read error. This entry belongs to a study of control samples from healthy donors and cancer patients. There are 14 residues in the CDR3. Germline V gene sequence: CDR1 MGHRA, CDR2 YSYEKL. Produced via immunoSEQ multiplex PCR; TCRdb's table is partial and in-frame only. The sample has 100,000 to 150,000 clones; 90% are singletons. The V and J genes are TRBV4-1 and TRBJ1-3, with D possibly TRBD1 on 5 matching bases. Sequenced: blood. This clonotype was obtained from a man between 18 and 29 years old in good health. In nucleotides, the CDR3 is TGCGCCAGCAGCCAAGCGGAGGGGTTGGGAAATGAAAATTTT. Its protein is CASSQAEGLGNENF.